A selection of T cell receptor beta chains follows, all from one sample in a study of shared clonotypes between healthy human individuals. The data were produced by immunoSEQ multiplex PCR, yet TCRdb's version contains in-frame clones alone and is incomplete. Of some 2.4 million clones in the sample, under 95% were seen once. The sample comprised naive CD4+ T cells from PBMCs. These TCRs come from a man between 18 and 29 years old in good health. Some clones in this sample may be carry-over from other donors' samples. Each CDR3 is given with its conserved first and last residue. Fields, in order: V gene, J gene, D gene, clone size, CDR3 protein, CDR3 DNA. The D gene is left open where the match is weak. Clone size is not always given. Where it is, it says once, few, many or a class for expanded clones.

TRBV6-1	TRBJ1-5	NA	NA	CASSEGGARSGPQHF	TGTGCCAGCAGTGAAGGGGGGGCGCGTTCGGGGCCCCAGCATTTT
TRBV7-2	TRBJ2-5	NA	NA	CASSSGTQQGTQYF	TGTGCCAGCAGCTCCGGGACACAACAAGGGACCCAGTACTTC
TRBV5-1	TRBJ2-3	NA	NA	CASSLAVGTDTQYF	TGCGCCAGCAGCTTGGCCGTTGGGACAGATACGCAGTATTTT
TRBV7-2	TRBJ1-1	NA	NA	CASSFTKQGNTEAFF	TGTGCCAGCAGCTTCACCAAACAGGGAAACACTGAAGCTTTCTTT
TRBV7-2	TRBJ1-3	NA	NA	CASSPQASLGNTIYF	TGTGCCAGCAGCCCCCAGGCCTCGTTGGGAAACACCATATATTTT
TRBV13	TRBJ2-7	TRBD2	NA	CASSPGLAGPNSYEQYF	TGTGCCAGCAGCCCAGGACTAGCGGGACCAAACTCCTACGAGCAGTACTTC
TRBV6-5	TRBJ2-7	NA	once	CASKRGGTDPYEQYF	TGTGCCAGCAAAAGGGGGGGGACAGACCCCTACGAGCAGTACTTC
TRBV30	TRBJ2-2	TRBD2	NA	CAWGSIAGRRTGELFF	TGTGCCTGGGGATCGATAGCGGGAAGGAGGACCGGGGAGCTGTTTTTT
TRBV9	TRBJ1-2	NA	NA	CASSTTGSRYGYTF	TGTGCCAGCAGTACTACAGGGAGTCGCTATGGCTACACCTTC
TRBV5-1	TRBJ2-1	NA	NA	CASSAGVGNYNEQFF	TGCGCCAGCAGCGCAGGGGTTGGGAACTACAATGAGCAGTTCTTC
TRBV2	TRBJ1-4	TRBD1	once	CASKTGTANEKLFF	TGTGCCAGCAAAACCGGGACAGCAAATGAAAAACTGTTTTTT
TRBV6-5	TRBJ1-5	TRBD1	NA	CASSASGTGHQPQHF	TGTGCCAGCAGTGCGTCTGGGACAGGCCATCAGCCCCAGCATTTT
TRBV7-3	TRBJ2-1	TRBD2	NA	CASSLTQGSSGSSYNEQFF	TGTGCCAGCAGCTTAACGCAGGGGTCTAGCGGGAGCTCCTACAATGAGCAGTTCTTC
TRBV20-1	TRBJ2-1	NA	once	CSALMTREQFF	TGCAGTGCTCTGATGACTAGGGAGCAGTTCTTC
TRBV7-9	TRBJ2-1	NA	NA	CASSLSSYNEQFF	TGTGCCAGCAGCCTCTCGAGTTACAATGAGCAGTTCTTC
TRBV27	TRBJ1-1	TRBD1	once	CASSPHSGTGGPPGTEAFF	TGTGCCAGCAGTCCACATTCCGGGACAGGGGGCCCCCCGGGCACTGAAGCTTTCTTT
TRBV18	TRBJ2-1	TRBD1	NA	CASSSTGDNEQFF	TGTGCCAGCTCATCGACAGGGGATAATGAGCAGTTCTTC
TRBV19	TRBJ1-1	NA	NA	CASSIRGLGTQEAFF	TGTGCCAGTAGTATAAGGGGACTTGGGACACAAGAAGCTTTCTTT
TRBV27	TRBJ2-3	NA	NA	CASSLSGGSTDTQYF	TGTGCCAGCAGTTTATCCGGAGGAAGCACAGATACGCAGTATTTT
TRBV4-2	TRBJ1-5	NA	NA	CASSQDRVNQPQHF	TGTGCCAGCAGCCAAGACAGGGTCAATCAGCCCCAGCATTTT
TRBV2	TRBJ1-5	NA	NA	CASSGQYQPQHF	TGTGCCAGCAGTGGTCAATACCAGCCCCAGCATTTT
TRBV4-1	TRBJ2-1	TRBD2	NA	CASSHGTSASGTPFF	TGCGCCAGCAGCCACGGGACTAGCGCTTCAGGCACCCCGTTCTTC
TRBV28	TRBJ1-1	NA	few	CASSPRGVKTEAFF	TGTGCCAGCAGTCCACGGGGGGTGAAGACTGAAGCTTTCTTT
TRBV28	TRBJ2-7	NA	NA	CASISVMGGTNSYEQYF	TGTGCCAGCATTTCGGTCATGGGCGGTACCAACTCCTACGAGCAGTACTTC
TRBV6-5	TRBJ1-5	NA	NA	CASGQGNQPQHF	TGTGCCAGCGGACAAGGGAATCAGCCCCAGCATTTT
TRBV5-3	TRBJ1-2	NA	NA	CARSMHTTGYGYTF	TGTGCCAGAAGCATGCATACAACAGGCTATGGCTACACCTTC
TRBV5-1	TRBJ1-2	TRBD1	NA	CASINEGGGGYTF	TGCGCCAGCATCAACGAAGGGGGCGGAGGCTACACCTTC
TRBV5-8	TRBJ2-7	NA	NA	CASSLVSIGVSEQYF	TGTGCCAGCAGCTTGGTCAGCATCGGGGTCTCCGAGCAGTACTTC
TRBV6-1	TRBJ1-6	TRBD1	NA	CASSVGTGGSPLHF	TGTGCCAGCAGCGTCGGGACAGGGGGTTCACCCCTCCACTTT
TRBV28	TRBJ2-1	TRBD2	NA	CASSLPGLGANEQFF	TGTGCCAGCAGTCTACCGGGACTAGGGGCCAATGAGCAGTTCTTC
TRBV6-5	TRBJ1-1	TRBD1	NA	CASRETGGKVTEAFF	TGTGCCAGCAGGGAGACAGGGGGTAAGGTCACTGAAGCTTTCTTT
TRBV5-1	TRBJ2-1	NA	NA	CASRPRASNEQFF	TGCGCCAGCCGACCCCGCGCTAGCAATGAGCAGTTCTTC
TRBV4-1	TRBJ2-2	TRBD1	NA	CASSQSYRGNTGELFF	TGCGCCAGCAGCCAATCTTACAGGGGAAACACCGGGGAGCTGTTTTTT
TRBV7-8	TRBJ2-1	NA	NA	CASSLLAQYEQFF	TGTGCCAGCAGCTTACTAGCGCAATATGAGCAGTTCTTC
TRBV9	TRBJ2-3	TRBD2	NA	CASSPSPGTSGSNTQYF	TGTGCCAGCAGCCCGAGCCCTGGGACTAGCGGGAGCAATACGCAGTATTTT
TRBV5-1	TRBJ1-4	NA	NA	CASSSRPRQATNEKLFF	TGCGCCAGCAGCTCCCGACCGCGACAGGCAACTAATGAAAAACTGTTTTTT
TRBV7-2	TRBJ2-7	NA	few	CASSQQGMDYEQYF	TGTGCCAGCAGCCAACAGGGTATGGACTACGAGCAGTACTTC
TRBV27	TRBJ2-3	NA	NA	CASSLAEVDTQYF	TGTGCCAGCAGTTTGGCAGAGGTGGATACGCAGTATTTT
TRBV5-1	TRBJ2-3	NA	NA	CASSLGASPSTDTQYF	TGCGCCAGCAGCTTGGGGGCCAGCCCTAGCACAGATACGCAGTATTTT
TRBV4-1	TRBJ1-2	NA	NA	CASSRLRTADANYGYTF	TGCGCCAGCAGCCGTCTTCGGACAGCCGACGCTAACTATGGCTACACCTTC
TRBV7-3	TRBJ2-1	NA	NA	CASSSFPRTGSYNEQFF	TGTGCCAGCAGCTCTTTCCCCAGAACAGGGTCCTACAATGAGCAGTTCTTC
TRBV5-1	TRBJ2-7	NA	NA	CASSLGAAKEAYEQYF	TGCGCCAGCAGCTTGGGTGCGGCTAAAGAGGCCTACGAGCAGTACTTC
TRBV25-1	TRBJ2-1	NA	NA	CASSEFGAAGAYNEQFF	TGTGCCAGCAGTGAATTCGGTGCAGCGGGTGCCTACAATGAGCAGTTCTTC
TRBV30	TRBJ1-5	TRBD1	NA	CAWSVRPGQGAANQPQHF	TGTGCCTGGAGTGTACGGCCGGGACAGGGGGCGGCCAATCAGCCCCAGCATTTT
TRBV11-2	TRBJ2-4	NA	NA	CASRKGGGENIQYF	TGTGCCAGCAGAAAAGGGGGAGGGGAAAACATTCAGTACTTC
TRBV6-5	TRBJ1-4	NA	NA	CASMRFGGEKLFF	TGTGCCAGCATGCGATTCGGCGGCGAAAAACTGTTTTTT
TRBV11-2	TRBJ2-7	NA	NA	CASSSAIKGSYEQYF	TGTGCCAGCAGCTCAGCAATAAAGGGGAGCTACGAGCAGTACTTC
TRBV2	TRBJ2-7	NA	once	CASSSGRGYEQYF	TGTGCCAGCAGTAGTGGCAGGGGCTACGAGCAGTACTTC
TRBV15	TRBJ1-1	TRBD1	NA	CATSRDYGTGTMNTEAFF	TGTGCCACCAGCAGAGATTACGGGACAGGTACCATGAACACTGAAGCTTTCTTT